The TCR beta chain described here comes from a study of shared clonotypes between healthy human individuals. As to this clone: The sample holds other DNA sequences that translate to the same CDR3.

Using immunoSEQ multiplex PCR, the repertoire was profiled, and TCRdb retains in-frame clones only, with some absent. The repertoire includes around 940,000 clones, approximately 76% of them detected once, and about 1.5% sits in the top ten. Germline CDR1 MNHEY, CDR2 SMNVEV (reference sequence). The CDR3 is 14 residues long. V was pared by 6 bases and J by 2 bases, with 5 bases of the junction left unmatched. Material: memory CD4+ T cells sorted from blood. Subset described: CD45RA-negative fraction. This chain joins TRBV27 and TRBJ2-3, with 7 bases aligning to TRBD2. The receptor was isolated from a man in his late teens or twenties in good health. The CDR3 here is CASSLGGNTDTQYF. As DNA, the CDR3 is TGTGCCAGCAGCCTGGGGGGGAACACAGATACGCAGTATTTT.